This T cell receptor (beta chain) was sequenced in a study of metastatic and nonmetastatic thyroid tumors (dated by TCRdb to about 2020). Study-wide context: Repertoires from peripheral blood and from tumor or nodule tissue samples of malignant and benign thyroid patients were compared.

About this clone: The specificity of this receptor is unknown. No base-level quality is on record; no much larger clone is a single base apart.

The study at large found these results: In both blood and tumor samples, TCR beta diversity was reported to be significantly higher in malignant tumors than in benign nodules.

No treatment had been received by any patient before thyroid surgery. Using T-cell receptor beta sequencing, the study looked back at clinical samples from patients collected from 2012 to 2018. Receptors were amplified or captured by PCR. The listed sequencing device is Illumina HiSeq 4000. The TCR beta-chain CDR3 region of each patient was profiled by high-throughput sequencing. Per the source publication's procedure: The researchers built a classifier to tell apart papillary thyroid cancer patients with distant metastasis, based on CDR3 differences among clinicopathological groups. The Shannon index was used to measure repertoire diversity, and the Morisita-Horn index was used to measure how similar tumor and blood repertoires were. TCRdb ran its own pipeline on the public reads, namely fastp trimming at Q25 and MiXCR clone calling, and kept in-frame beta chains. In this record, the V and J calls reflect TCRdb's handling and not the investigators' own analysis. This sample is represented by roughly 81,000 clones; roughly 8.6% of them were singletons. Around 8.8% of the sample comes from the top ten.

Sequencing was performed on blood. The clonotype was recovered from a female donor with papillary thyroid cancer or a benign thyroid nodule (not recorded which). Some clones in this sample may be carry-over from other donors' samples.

The encoded CDR3 is CAISDRGGSTDTQYF. At the DNA level, the sequence is TGTGCCATCAGTGACCGAGGTGGGAGCACAGATACGCAGTATTTT. This sequence uses TRBV10-3 and TRBJ2-3, with the D gene too uncertain to name. V and J lose 3 bases and 0 bases, and a span of 10 bases separates them. From its cysteine to its phenylalanine, the CDR3 spans 15 amino acids. Left in the record is the CDR3 DNA by itself, 45 bases read in frame from the first base. For CDR1 and CDR2, the germline V gene lists ENHRY and SYGVKD.